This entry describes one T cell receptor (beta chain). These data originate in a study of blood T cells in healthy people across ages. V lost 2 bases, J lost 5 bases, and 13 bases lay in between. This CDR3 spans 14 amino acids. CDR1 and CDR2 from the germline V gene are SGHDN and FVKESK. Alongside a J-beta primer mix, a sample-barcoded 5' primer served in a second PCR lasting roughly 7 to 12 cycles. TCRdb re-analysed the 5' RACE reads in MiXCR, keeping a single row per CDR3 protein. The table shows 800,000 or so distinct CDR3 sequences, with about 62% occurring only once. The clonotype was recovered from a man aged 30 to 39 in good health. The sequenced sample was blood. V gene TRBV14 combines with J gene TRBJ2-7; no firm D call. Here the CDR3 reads CASSQSPLRHEQYF. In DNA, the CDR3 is TGTGCCAGCAGCCAAAGTCCTCTCAGACACGAGCAGTACTTC.